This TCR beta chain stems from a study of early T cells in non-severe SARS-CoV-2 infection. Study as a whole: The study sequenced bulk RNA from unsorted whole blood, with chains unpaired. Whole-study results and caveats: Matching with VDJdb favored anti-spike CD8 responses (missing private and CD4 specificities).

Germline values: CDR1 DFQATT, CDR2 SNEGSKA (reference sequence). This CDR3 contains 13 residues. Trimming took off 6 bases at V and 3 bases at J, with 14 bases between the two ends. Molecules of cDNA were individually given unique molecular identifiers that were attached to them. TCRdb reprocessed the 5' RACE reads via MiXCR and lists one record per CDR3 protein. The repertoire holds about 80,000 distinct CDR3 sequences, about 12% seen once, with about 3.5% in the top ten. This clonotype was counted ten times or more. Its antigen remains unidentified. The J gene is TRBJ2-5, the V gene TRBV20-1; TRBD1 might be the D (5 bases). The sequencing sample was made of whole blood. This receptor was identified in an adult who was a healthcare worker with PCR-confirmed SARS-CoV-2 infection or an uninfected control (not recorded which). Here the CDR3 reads CSAIGPGKETQYF. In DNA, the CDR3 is TGCAGTGCCATAGGCCCAGGGAAAGAGACCCAGTACTTC.